This T cell receptor (beta chain) was obtained from a study of OX40 agonist ivuxolimab in advanced cancers. The wider study: Patients were treated with intravenous ivuxolimab, dosed at 0.01 to 10 mg/kg and infused every 2 weeks. One patient with hepatocellular carcinoma and two with cutaneous melanoma, three in all, had partial responses.

Using immunoSEQ multiplex PCR, the repertoire was profiled, and TCRdb retains in-frame clones only, with some absent. The profile shows 55,000 to 70,000 clones, approximately 90% of them singletons. V shed 1 base, J shed 6 bases, and the junction held 10 bases outside the gene matches. Germline CDR1 reads SGHVS; CDR2 reads FNYEAQ. The CDR3 sequence is 17 residues long. The sequencing used CD4+ or CD8+ T cells sorted from blood, collected in a trial of the OX40 agonist ivuxolimab. The sequence came from an adult with an advanced solid tumor such as melanoma, head and neck, liver or kidney cancer. The J gene is TRBJ2-2, the V gene TRBV7-6, with TRBD2 identical over 8 bases. The CDR3 DNA reads as TGTGCCAGCAGCTTAGAGGCTTGGACTAGCATTGCCGGGGAGCTGTTTTTT. It codes for CASSLEAWTSIAGELFF.